This TCR beta chain originates from a study of Ad26.COV2.S vaccination and SARS-CoV-2 variants. About the research overall: Each vaccinee took Ad26.COV2.S intramuscularly, once or twice 56 days apart.

Assay: immunoSEQ multiplex PCR; the TCRdb copy retains only in-frame clones and omits some. The profile covers 510,000 or so clones, with about 83% appearing a single time and roughly 13% taken by the ten largest. Treatment in this sample: some 20 received Ad26.COV2.S at low or high dose, single or two shots; several received placebo; per-sample allocation not given. All samples were drawn on day 63, counting from the first vaccine or placebo injection. V lost 5 bases and J lost 0; bases outside the gene matches: 7. CDR1 is SNHLY, CDR2 FYNNEI, per germline. The CDR3 is 19 amino acids. This TCR came from a person between 18 and 59 years old who received the Ad26.COV2.S COVID-19 vaccine or a placebo. This specimen consisted of peripheral blood, obtained in a trial of Ad26.COV2.S vaccine versus placebo. V is TRBV2 and J is TRBJ2-1; the match to TRBD2 covers 16 bases. The CDR3 loop reads CASSTGLAGGPSSYNEQFF. The CDR3 DNA sequence: TGTGCCAGCAGTACGGGACTAGCGGGAGGGCCGAGCTCCTACAATGAGCAGTTCTTC. Full variable domain (remainder filled in from reference TRBV2 and TRBJ2-1): EPEVTQTPSHQVTQMGQEVILRCVPISNHLYFYWYRQILGQKVEFLVSFYNNEISEKSEIFDDQFSVERPDGSNFTLKIRSTKLEDSAMYFCASSTGLAGGPSSYNEQFFGPGTRLTVL.